This T cell receptor beta chain emerged from a study of blood T cell repertoires in COVID-19. Repertoires were generated with immunoSEQ multiplex PCR, while TCRdb's copy carries only in-frame clones and drops some. There are over 35,000 clones in the sample; approximately 83% occur only once, and around 30% lies in the top ten. From germline, CDR1 is SGHDT and CDR2 YYEEEE. The CDR3 length is 13 residues. V lost 3 bases and J lost 3, with 10 bases in between. This clonotype originated in an elderly woman with COVID-19, enrolled during active disease. This chain joins TRBV5-6 and TRBJ2-7; D might be TRBD1 (6 bases). The sequencing input was peripheral blood. The CDR3 DNA is TGTGCCAGCAGCTCCGGACAGCTCTACGAGCAGTACTTC. Translation: CASSSGQLYEQYF.